This T cell receptor (beta chain) was captured in a study of cytomegalovirus exposure and HLA in healthy donors. Study information: Previous work identified 120 million or so unique TCR beta sequences from roughly 170 million T cells.

The study's findings and limits: Later analysis demonstrated an association between a missense DCLRE1C variant and TCR beta V- and J-gene trimming. Reports showed the classifier diagnosing cytomegalovirus status with high specificity and sensitivity. HLA restriction was apparent for most CMV-associated TCR beta chains in a later analysis.

Use of 60 Vbeta and 13 Jbeta primers characterized the PCR. Clones were read by immunoSEQ multiplex PCR, and TCRdb kept only the in-frame ones, dropping some. The table includes roughly 200,000 clones, more than 85% detected once. On this clone itself: Its antigen is not known.

This sequence originates from a young woman in good health and CMV-seronegative. The source material was PBMCs.

This CDR3 reads CASSPGGQLNTGELFF. The CDR3, as DNA: TGTGCCAGCAGCCCTGGGGGACAGTTAAACACCGGGGAGCTGTTTTTT. This rearrangement joins TRBV7-2 to TRBJ2-2; 7 nucleotides line up with TRBD1. V was clipped by 5 bases and J by 2 bases; unmatched bases: 8. Germline lookup yields CDR1 SGHTA and CDR2 FQGNSA. There are 16 residues in the CDR3. Looking up the rest from reference TRBV7-2 and TRBJ2-2 gives the full variable domain: GAGVSQSPSNKVTEKGKDVELRCDPISGHTALYWYRQSLGQGLEFLIYFQGNSAPDKSGLPSDRFSAERTGGSVSTLTIQRTQQEDSAVYLCASSPGGQLNTGELFFGEGSRLTVL.